The 9 T cell receptor beta chains reported below all come from one sample, sequenced in a study of T-cell memory formation after mild COVID-19. In TCRdb, the 5' RACE reads were re-called with MiXCR into one record per CDR3 protein. The sample consists of about 470,000 distinct CDR3 sequences, roughly 23% of them appearing once. The sequenced sample was PBMCs or a T cell subset sorted from them (not recorded which). The origin of the receptors is an adult woman who had mild COVID-19 (a few samples of this study predate the infection). Cell type and time point are not known.

The chain is built from TRBV3-1 and TRBJ2-1; 9 bases fit TRBD2. Losses at the gene ends were 5 bases for V and 3 bases for J; bases not matched to a gene: 8. The CDR3 loop spans 16 amino acids. Germline-derived CDR1 and CDR2 are LGHDT and YNNKEL (reference sequence). DNA of the CDR3: TGTGCCAGCAGCTCCTCTAGCGGGGAGAACTACAATGAGCAGTTCTTC. Amino acid sequence: CASSSSSGENYNEQFF.

The chain uses TRBV30 and TRBJ1-6; D perhaps matches TRBD1 (6 bases). CDR3 size: 14 residues. Germline values: CDR1 GTSNPN, CDR2 SVGIG (reference sequence). The V end lost 0 bases, the J end lost 7 bases, and 10 bases lay between the germline ends. The CDR3 protein is CAWSVVRGNSPLHF. For the CDR3, the DNA is TGTGCCTGGAGTGTGGTTAGGGGGAATTCACCCCTCCACTTT. The full variable domain, in which reference TRBV30 and TRBJ1-6 provide the parts outside the CDR3, is SQTIHQWPATLVQPVGSPLSLECTVEGTSNPNLYWYRQAAGRGLQLLFYSVGIGQISSEVPQNLSASRPQDRQFILSSKKLLLSDSGFYLCAWSVVRGNSPLHFGNGTRLTVT.

V usage is TRBV24-1 and J usage is TRBJ2-3; D gene unclear. This CDR3 is built from 11 residues. Germline V gene data show CDR1 as KGHDR and CDR2 as SFDVKD. V dropped 6 bases and J dropped 3 bases, with 3 bases sitting between them. CDR3 amino acids: CATSITDTQYF. The CDR3 coding sequence is TGTGCCACCAGTATTACAGATACGCAGTATTTT.

This clonotype was detected a few times. The rearrangement links TRBV7-8 to TRBJ1-4; no firm D call. This CDR3 has 16 amino acids. The V and J ends lost 1 base and 4 bases respectively, with 13 bases between them. The germline gives CDR1 SGHVS, CDR2 FQNEAQ. As DNA, the CDR3 is TGTGCCAGCAGCTTAGGGCGGGGTAGCGATAATGAAAAACTGTTTTTT. This gives the protein CASSLGRGSDNEKLFF.

This clonotype appeared many times. The chain employs TRBV9 and TRBJ2-1, with unresolved D. This CDR3 contains 16 residues. Per the germline V gene, CDR1 is SGDLS and CDR2 is YYNGEE. Trimming pared 3 bases from V and 4 bases from J, leaving 17 bases between. CDR3 nucleotide sequence: TGTGCCAGCAGCGCAACGGACGGACCGACTTACAATGAGCAGTTCTTC. Encoded protein: CASSATDGPTYNEQFF. The complete variable domain, with remaining parts taken from reference TRBV9 and TRBJ2-1, reads DSGVTQTPKHLITATGQRVTLRCSPRSGDLSVYWYQQSLDQGLQFLIQYYNGEERAKGNILERFSAQQFPDLHSELNLSSLELGDSALYFCASSATDGPTYNEQFFGPGTRLTVL.

The CDR3 reads CSAIHRSGRVTDTQYF. DNA of the CDR3: TGCAGTGCTATACACCGTAGCGGGAGGGTCACAGATACGCAGTATTTT. This chain uses TRBV20-1 with TRBJ2-3; 11 positions match TRBD2. The V segment lost 4 bases and the J segment 2 bases; nucleotides outside the gene matches: 8. This CDR3 comprises 16 residues. Germline CDR1 and CDR2: DFQATT and SNEGSKA (reference sequence).

This rearrangement joins TRBV6-6 to TRBJ2-1; 10 positions match TRBD1. V dropped 8 bases and J dropped 7; count of bases not matched to a gene: 11. This CDR3 region has 15 residues. Per the germline V gene, CDR1 is MNHNY and CDR2 is SVGAGI (reference sequence). CDR3 nucleotides: TGTGCCAGCGGCGCGTGGGACAGGGGTCATAATGAGCAGTTCTTC. It encodes CASGAWDRGHNEQFF.

This clonotype has more than one count but fewer than ten. CDR3 in DNA: TGCGCCAGCAGCCAAGATTCAGAAACGATAGCCTACAATGAGCAGTTCTTC. This gives the protein CASSQDSETIAYNEQFF. The chain recombines TRBV4-1 with TRBJ2-1; D gene uncertain. V was trimmed by 0 bases and J by 2 bases, leaving 14 bases between them. Germline V gene sequence: CDR1 MGHRA, CDR2 YSYEKL. The CDR3 runs 17 residues.

The chain combines TRBV7-9 with TRBJ1-6; D is undetermined. The CDR3 is made up of 14 amino acids. V lost 6 bases to trimming and J lost 7 bases, with 13 bases between them. The germline CDR1 and CDR2 sequences are SEHNR and FQNEAQ (reference sequence). The CDR3 DNA is TGTGCCAGCAGGTCGTGGGAACGAAATTCACCCCTCCACTTT. It specifies CASRSWERNSPLHF.